Listed here is a single T cell receptor beta chain. The antigen remains unidentified. The source of the sample is a study of T cell repertoires in cytomegalovirus infection. Study-level background: Recently described HLA-C-restricted plus well-studied HLA-B-restricted CMV epitopes were used. Matching HLA type and CMV infection were both indicated by public TCR beta signatures. General observations from the study: Summed frequency of public TCR beta families distinguished CMV carriers with the relevant HLA. Within the response measured ex vivo, HLA-C-restricted CMV-specific TCR beta clonotypes were dominant.

MiXCR was run by TCRdb on the reads, yielding one entry per CDR3 protein. The table lists about 360,000 distinct CDR3 sequences, about 34% of them singletons. J was trimmed by 3 bases and V by 0 bases; bases with no gene match: 3. Germline CDR1 reads SGHTA; CDR2 reads FQGNSA. The CDR3 contains 16 residues. This rearrangement joins TRBV7-2 to TRBJ2-1; 9 nucleotides match TRBD2. The clonotype originates from a human donor in good health (CMV status not recorded). Some clones in this sample may be carry-over from other donors' samples. The sequences come from cultured PBMCs, collected from culture after CMV antigen stimulation. The CDR3 here is CASSLARLADYNEQFF. DNA for the CDR3: TGTGCCAGCAGCTTAGCTCGACTAGCGGACTACAATGAGCAGTTCTTC.